Following are 26 T cell receptor beta chains from one sample sequenced in a study of T cell repertoires in cytomegalovirus infection. Each CDR3 protein is one row after TCRdb ran MiXCR on the reads. The table lists about 460,000 distinct CDR3 sequences, approximately 10% of them singletons, with around 9.6% in the top ten. Sequencing was performed on PBMCs. The receptors were gathered from a human donor in good health (CMV status not recorded). Some clones in this sample may be carry-over from other donors' samples.

This clonotype was recorded a few times. The CDR3 loop reads CASSGEVGNIQYF. The CDR3 DNA is TGTGCCAGCTCGGGAGAGGTGGGCAACATTCAGTACTTC. The rearrangement uses TRBV12-3 or TRBV12-4 and TRBJ2-4; D is possibly TRBD2 (6 bases). The CDR3 totals 13 residues. Trimming stripped 8 bases from V and 7 bases from J, with 15 bases between.

This clonotype was seen more than once but under ten times. The chain combines TRBV2 with TRBJ2-3, with TRBD2 matching 9 bases. The ends lost 4 bases at V and 2 bases at J; junction bases unmatched: 7. The CDR3 totals 16 residues. CDR1 and CDR2 (germline): SNHLY, FYNNEI. The CDR3 loop reads CASSVLAGGTTDTQYF. CDR3 bases: TGTGCCAGCAGTGTCTTGGCGGGAGGGACCACAGATACGCAGTATTTT.

In regard to this clonotype: Given a much more abundant clone one base away, this may be a read error. The J gene is TRBJ2-2, the V gene TRBV9; D not resolved. The DNA end favors TRBJ1-4, so the J call may be wrong. The CDR3 spans 13 residues. Germline V gene sequence: CDR1 SGDLS, CDR2 YYNGEE. The CDR3 DNA reads as TGTCCCAGCAGCGTCGCAACTAATGAAAAACTGTTTTTT. Encoded protein: CPSSVATNEKLFF.

This clonotype came up many times. This chain uses TRBV7-3 with TRBJ2-7; TRBD2 matches at 9 bases. The length of the CDR3 is 15 residues. Per germline, CDR1 SGHTA and CDR2 FQGTGA. The junction had 8 bases not matched to a gene; V was cut back by 4 bases and J by 4 bases. CDR3 sequence: CASSSASGVLYEQYF. Here the CDR3 DNA reads TGTGCCAGCAGCTCGGCTAGCGGGGTACTTTACGAGCAGTACTTC.

This clonotype was observed many times. V is TRBV7-2 and J is TRBJ1-1; D gene uncertain. This CDR3 has 13 amino acids. Trimming shortened V by 3 bases and J by 1 base, and 6 bases separated the two germline ends. The germline CDR1 and CDR2 sequences are SGHTA and FQGNSA. CDR3 sequence (DNA): TGTGCCAGCAGCTTTGAAACGAACACTGAAGCTTTCTTT. Encoded protein: CASSFETNTEAFF. Complete variable domain (other parts from reference TRBV7-2 and TRBJ1-1): GAGVSQSPSNKVTEKGKDVELRCDPISGHTALYWYRQSLGQGLEFLIYFQGNSAPDKSGLPSDRFSAERTGGSVSTLTIQRTQQEDSAVYLCASSFETNTEAFFGQGTRLTVV.

This clonotype occurred many times. The chain uses TRBV15 and TRBJ1-3; TRBD1 aligns across 11 bases. The trim removed 1 base at V and 3 bases at J, leaving 5 bases unmatched. This CDR3 contains 17 residues. Germline loops: CDR1 LNHNV, CDR2 YYDKDF (reference sequence). CDR3 region: CATSRVGQGAFGNTIYF. As DNA, the CDR3 is TGTGCCACCAGCAGAGTCGGACAGGGGGCTTTTGGAAACACCATATATTTT.

Many counts were recorded for this clonotype. The chain links TRBV9 to TRBJ1-1; D not resolved. Looked up from germline, CDR1 is SGDLS and CDR2 is YYNGEE. The CDR3 consists of 13 residues. Trimming pared 3 bases from V and 3 bases from J, leaving 9 bases between. The CDR3 sequence is CASSGGHYTEAFF. The CDR3 DNA follows: TGTGCCAGCAGCGGAGGGCACTACACTGAAGCTTTCTTT. The variable domain in full, with the rest retrieved from reference TRBV9 and TRBJ1-1, is DSGVTQTPKHLITATGQRVTLRCSPRSGDLSVYWYQQSLDQGLQFLIQYYNGEERAKGNILERFSAQQFPDLHSELNLSSLELGDSALYFCASSGGHYTEAFFGQGTRLTVV.

The J gene is TRBJ2-3, the V gene TRBV5-1; possibly TRBD2 for D (5 bases). Trimming removed 5 bases from V and 3 bases from J, with 10 bases in between. Germline V gives CDR1 SGHRS, CDR2 YFSETQ. The CDR3 runs 13 residues. DNA of the CDR3: TGCGCCAGCAGGTTGCCGGGAACAGATACGCAGTATTTT. This gives the protein CASRLPGTDTQYF. Full variable domain (rest looked up from reference TRBV5-1 and TRBJ2-3): KAGVTQTPRYLIKTRGQQVTLSCSPISGHRSVSWYQQTPGQGLQFLFEYFSETQRNKGNFPGRFSGRQFSNSRSEMNVSTLELGDSALYLCASRLPGTDTQYFGPGTRLTVL.

This clonotype has only a few counts. The chain couples TRBV5-6 to TRBJ2-3; 7 nucleotides match TRBD2. The germline V gene has CDR1 SGHDT and CDR2 YYEEEE. The CDR3 runs 14 residues. The V and J ends lost 3 bases and 4 bases, in that order; junction bases with no gene match: 5. The CDR3 DNA follows: TGTGCCAGCAGCTACCCCAGCGGGGCAGATACGCAGTATTTT. This translates into CASSYPSGADTQYF.

This clonotype has a count of ten or more. The V call is TRBV12-5, the J call TRBJ2-1; D is unclear. This CDR3 region has 15 residues. The germline V and J ends were trimmed by 1 base and 6 bases, with 13 bases remaining between them. CDR1 and CDR2 from the germline V gene are LGHNT and FRNRAP. The CDR3 here is CASGLAALGSNEQFF. The CDR3 nucleotides read TGTGCTAGTGGTTTGGCAGCACTTGGAAGCAATGAGCAGTTCTTC.

This clonotype was observed a handful of times. This chain joins TRBV15 and TRBJ2-7, with 8 positions matching TRBD2. The CDR3 has 18 residues. With 0 bases clipped from V and 4 bases from J, the junction kept 14 bases outside the gene matches. The germline gives CDR1 LNHNV, CDR2 YYDKDF (reference sequence). In DNA form, the CDR3 reads TGTGCCACCAGCAGAGATCTGTTAGGAACTAGCGGCGCTTACGAGCAGTACTTC. Translating gives CATSRDLLGTSGAYEQYF.

This clonotype was observed a handful of times. The chain recombines TRBV19 with TRBJ2-2; no clear D gene. The V gene's germline CDR1 is LNHDA and CDR2 SQIVND (reference sequence). The CDR3 is made up of 13 amino acids. V dropped 9 bases and J dropped 1 base, with 9 bases sitting between them. CDR3 residues: CASRQVNTGELFF. The CDR3, as DNA: TGTGCCAGCCGACAAGTGAACACCGGGGAGCTGTTTTTT.

This clonotype showed up many times. V gene TRBV15 combines with J gene TRBJ1-5; D possibly corresponds to TRBD1 (5 bases). Germline CDR1 is LNHNV and CDR2 is YYDKDF (reference sequence). The V end was cut by 4 bases, the J end by 2 bases, with 9 bases between. CDR3 size: 14 residues. The DNA of the CDR3 is TGTGCCACCAGCATAGACAGAGGCAATCAGCCCCAGCATTTT. Translated: CATSIDRGNQPQHF.

This clonotype appeared once. A much larger clone differs from this one at a single base, so this may be a read error. This chain uses TRBV27 with TRBJ2-2, with D tentatively TRBD2 (6 bases). CDR3 length: 14 amino acids. Deletions cut 4 bases from V and 6 bases from J, with 12 bases between. CDR1 and CDR2 (germline): MNHEY, SMNVEV (reference sequence). The CDR3 nucleotides are TGTGCCAGCAGTTGGGGGGAGAGGGCCGGGGAGCTGTTTTTT. It codes for CASSWGERAGELFF.

This chain uses TRBV12-3 or TRBV12-4 with TRBJ1-3; possible D gene TRBD1, 5 bases. Between the trimmed V and J ends, which lost 6 bases and 0 bases, there was a span of 15 bases. The CDR3 runs 16 residues. The CDR3 bases are TGTGCCAGCAGCCTTCCGACAGCAAGCTCTGGAAACACCATATATTTT. Its translation is CASSLPTASSGNTIYF.

This clonotype has ten or more counts. This chain joins TRBV7-9 and TRBJ1-1; D is uncertain. V gave up 8 bases and J gave up 0 bases, with 10 bases separating them. CDR1 and CDR2 from the germline V gene are SEHNR and FQNEAQ (reference sequence). This CDR3 is built from 13 residues. CDR3 loop: CASRIGVNTEAFF. The DNA of the CDR3 is TGTGCCAGCCGCATCGGAGTGAACACTGAAGCTTTCTTT.

This clonotype was seen a few times. The chain joins TRBV29-1 to TRBJ1-5; D might be TRBD1 (6 bases). The length of the CDR3 is 14 residues. The germline V gene encodes CDR1 SQVTM and CDR2 ANQGSEA. V shed 4 bases and J shed 3 bases, with 13 bases lying between them. In DNA, the CDR3 is TGCAGCGTTGCCGGACAGCCCAACAATCAGCCCCAGCATTTT. It specifies CSVAGQPNNQPQHF.

This clonotype has at least ten counts. The chain joins TRBV7-3 to TRBJ1-2; D possibly corresponds to TRBD1 (5 bases). The germline V gene encodes CDR1 SGHTA and CDR2 FQGTGA. V was clipped by 4 bases and J by 8 bases, with 14 bases between them. The length of the CDR3 is 13 residues. In DNA form, the CDR3 reads TGTGCCAGCAGCTCCAGGGATGGTGAAGGCTACACCTTC. This gives the protein CASSSRDGEGYTF.

This clonotype appeared once. With a much larger clone just one base away, this may be a read error. The genes are TRBV15 and TRBJ2-7; D call uncertain. Trimming took 0 bases from V and 3 from J, leaving 9 bases between them. Looked up from germline, CDR1 is LNHNV and CDR2 is YYDKDF (reference sequence). This CDR3 comprises 14 residues. In DNA form, the CDR3 reads TGTGCCACCAGCAGAGAGCTTATTGACTACGAGCAGTACTTC. Protein: CATSRELIDYEQYF.

This clonotype was seen at least ten times. The chain links TRBV10-3 to TRBJ2-5; D call uncertain. Germline-derived CDR1 and CDR2 are ENHRY and SYGVKD. The CDR3 length is 11 residues. V dropped 8 bases and J dropped 3 bases, with 7 bases sitting between them. This chain's CDR3 is CAIGEEETQYF. The CDR3 nucleotides are TGTGCCATCGGCGAGGAAGAGACCCAGTACTTC.

This clonotype was observed many times. The chain combines TRBV6-1 with TRBJ1-1, with D hard to call. The germline V gene has CDR1 MNHNS and CDR2 SASEGT. CDR3 size: 14 residues. Trimming cost V 5 bases and J 4 bases, with 14 bases left between them. The CDR3 DNA sequence: TGTGCCAGCAGTTCTTGGGAACGGGGCACTGAAGCTTTCTTT. This encodes CASSSWERGTEAFF.

Turning to this clonotype: One base away lies a much larger clone, so this may be a sequencing read error. The chain recombines TRBV20-1 with TRBJ1-6; tentative D call: TRBD1 (6 bases). CDR1 is DFQATT, CDR2 SNEGSKA, per germline (reference sequence). This CDR3 contains 16 residues. The CDR3 sequence: CSARPGGHNLNSPPHF. DNA of the CDR3: TGCAGTGCTAGACCGGGGGGGCACAACCTTAATTCACCCCCCCACTTT.

Ten or more counts support this clonotype. The genes are TRBV7-2 and TRBJ1-1; D unresolved. This CDR3 is 13 amino acids long. The V and J ends lost 3 bases and 1 base respectively, with 6 bases between them. CDR1 SGHTA and CDR2 FQGNSA come from the germline V gene. CDR3 sequence (DNA): TGTGCCAGCAGCTTCGCGCAGAACACTGAAGCTTTCTTT. This sequence encodes CASSFAQNTEAFF.

As regards this clonotype: A much larger clone lies a single base off, so this may be a read error. The CDR3 does not end in the conserved phenylalanine or tryptophan, so this is likely a read error. The chain has TRBV2 and TRBJ2-1; D is possibly TRBD1 (6 bases). The length of the CDR3 is 15 residues. The V end was cut by 6 bases, the J end by 0 bases, with 12 bases between. Germline-derived CDR1 and CDR2 are SNHLY and FYNNEI. The CDR3 sequence is CASSYRDSSYNEQFL. The CDR3 DNA follows: TGTGCCAGCAGCTACAGGGATAGCTCCTACAATGAGCAGTTCCTC.

The sample holds one count of this clonotype. The J gene is TRBJ2-2, the V gene TRBV2; possibly TRBD1 for D (6 bases). Trimming left V 6 bases short and J 4 bases short, with 12 bases between. Germline V gene data show CDR1 as SNHLY and CDR2 as FYNNEI. This CDR3 region has 14 residues. The CDR3 spells CASRGGRRTGELFF. The CDR3 DNA reads as TGTGCCAGCAGAGGGGGAAGGCGCACCGGGGAGCTGTTTTTT.

Ten or more counts support this clonotype. This rearrangement joins TRBV7-9 to TRBJ1-2; tentatively, D is TRBD1 (5 bases). CDR3 length: 14 residues. Deletions cut 1 base from V and 5 bases from J, with 11 bases between. Germline V lookup: CDR1 SEHNR, CDR2 FQNEAQ (reference sequence). The CDR3 sequence: CASSLGGAMYGYTF. CDR3 bases: TGTGCCAGCAGCTTAGGAGGGGCGATGTATGGCTACACCTTC.